The 20 T cell receptor beta chains given below trace back to one sample, sequenced in a study of beta chain features in type 1 diabetes (dated by TCRdb to the late 2010s). No antigen is known for these receptors. Findings and caveats that apply to the study as a whole: Type 1 diabetes patients showed a moderate but significant shortening of TCRB CDR3 length in all four CD4+ subsets.

Preparation of the library involved the immunoSEQ multiplex PCR assay. The High Capacity cDNA Reverse Transcription Kit was used to reverse transcribe all of the isolated RNA, meaning that expressed TCRB transcripts were what got sequenced. This is the immuneACCESS table as TCRdb keeps it, with only in-frame sequences that have V and J called. A part of the clones is gone; compared with another copy, unresolved V genes explain less than half, and the rest is unexplained. The sample records about 150,000 clones, 10% of which are singletons. The ten largest clones represent more than 0.4% of the sample. Sequencing was performed on central memory CD4+ T cells from blood. These receptors came from a man under 40 with type 1 diabetes.

This clone was observed at least ten times. V is TRBV14 and J is TRBJ2-3, with 8 nucleotides matching TRBD2. The germline V gene encodes CDR1 SGHDN and CDR2 FVKESK. CDR3 length: 14 amino acids. The trim removed 4 bases at V and 5 bases at J, leaving 5 bases unmatched. CDR3: CASSLKREKDTQYF. For the CDR3, the DNA is TGTGCCAGCAGCCTGAAGCGGGAGAAAGATACGCAGTATTTT.

The V gene is TRBV9, the J gene TRBJ2-3; 7 bases are shared with TRBD2. The CDR3 spans 16 residues. The V and J ends lost 4 bases and 5 bases, in that order; junction bases with no gene match: 13. Germline values: CDR1 SGDLS, CDR2 YYNGEE. As DNA, the CDR3 is TGTGCCAGCAGCCTAGCGGCCGGAAGCTCGGGAGATACGCAGTATTTT. It codes for CASSLAAGSSGDTQYF.

This clone was counted a few times. This rearrangement joins TRBV19 to TRBJ2-1; 13 nucleotides agree with TRBD2. After removal of 7 bases from V and 0 bases from J, the junction contained 3 bases not matched to a gene. The CDR3 contains 16 residues. Germline V lookup: CDR1 LNHDA, CDR2 SQIVND (reference sequence). The CDR3 spells CASTGLAGSSYNEQFF. The CDR3 DNA sequence: TGTGCCAGTACGGGACTAGCGGGAAGCTCCTACAATGAGCAGTTCTTC.

CDR3: CASRPGIAGRMVSEQYF. DNA for the CDR3: TGTGCCAGTCGTCCCGGGATAGCGGGCCGTATGGTGAGCGAGCAGTACTTC. The V gene is TRBV19, the J gene TRBJ2-7; 7 bases map to TRBD2. Trimming at V came to 8 bases and at J to 6 bases, leaving 22 bases not matched to a gene. This CDR3 is built from 17 residues. From germline, CDR1 is LNHDA and CDR2 SQIVND (reference sequence).

This clone occurred a few times. V and J are TRBV27 and TRBJ2-7, with 9 nucleotides matching TRBD1. Germline V lookup: CDR1 MNHEY, CDR2 SMNVEV (reference sequence). This CDR3 contains 14 residues. V trimming: 2 bases; J trimming: 5 bases; junction bases outside the gene matches: 4. CDR3 DNA: TGTGCCAGCAGTTTAAGGGACAGGGCACACGAGCAGTACTTC. Its translation is CASSLRDRAHEQYF.

Within the sample, this clone is medium-sized (0.01 to 0.1%). The chain joins TRBV4-2 to TRBJ2-6; no reliable D call. Germline V gene lookup returns CDR1 LGHNA and CDR2 YNFKEQ. The CDR3 spans 13 residues. V dropped 6 bases and J dropped 4 bases, with 7 bases sitting between them. Written as DNA, the CDR3 is TGTGCCAGCAGGTCCTTGGGGGCCAACGTCCTGACTTTC. Protein: CASRSLGANVLTF.

This clone was seen ten or more times. This same CDR3 is encoded by further DNA sequences in the sample. The chain couples TRBV29-1 to TRBJ2-3; TRBD1 is a possible D gene (6 bases). Germline CDR1 and CDR2: SQVTM and ANQGSEA. The CDR3 length is 13 residues. Trimming removed 3 bases at V and 5 bases at J, with 12 bases between. This CDR3 reads CSVERGKRDTQYF. CDR3 nucleotides: TGCAGCGTTGAGAGGGGGAAAAGAGATACGCAGTATTTT.

The chain employs TRBV28 and TRBJ2-6, with TRBD1 as a possible D gene (5 bases). Germline CDR1 MDHEN, CDR2 SYDVKM. Trimming shortened V by 4 bases and J by 4 bases, and 17 bases separated the two germline ends. The CDR3 is made up of 17 amino acids. CDR3 in DNA: TGTGCCAGCAGTTCCCCCTTTCGACAGACAGGGGCCAACGTCCTGACTTTC. Translation: CASSSPFRQTGANVLTF.

The J gene is TRBJ2-5, the V gene TRBV28; D might be TRBD2 (5 bases). CDR3 size: 17 residues. V was pared by 3 bases and J by 0 bases, with 17 bases between. Per the germline V gene, CDR1 is MDHEN and CDR2 is SYDVKM. DNA of the CDR3: TGTGCCAGCAGTTTTTCCCTCAGCGGTGCATACCAAGAGACCCAGTACTTC. Translating it yields CASSFSLSGAYQETQYF. Looking up the rest from reference TRBV28 and TRBJ2-5 gives the full variable domain: DVKVTQSSRYLVKRTGEKVFLECVQDMDHENMFWYRQDPGLGLRLIYFSYDVKMKEKGDIPEGYSVSREKKERFSLILESASTNQTSMYLCASSFSLSGAYQETQYFGPGTRLLVL.

This sequence joins TRBV15 and TRBJ2-4; 16 nucleotides match TRBD2. Germline values: CDR1 LNHNV, CDR2 YYDKDF (reference sequence). The CDR3 spans 19 residues. V gave up 3 bases and J gave up 2 bases; unmatched junction bases: 7. The CDR3 reads CATSRGTSGRAGTKNIQYF. CDR3 DNA sequence: TGTGCCACCAGCAGGGGGACTAGCGGGAGGGCCGGGACCAAAAACATTCAGTACTTC.

This clone was recorded a few times. Other DNA sequences in the same sample also yield this CDR3. The rearrangement uses TRBV5-1 and TRBJ2-1, with D perhaps TRBD2 (5 bases). This CDR3 spans 16 amino acids. Germline values: CDR1 SGHRS, CDR2 YFSETQ. The V and J ends lost 0 bases and 0 bases respectively, with 10 bases between them. This CDR3 is CASSLAPGSSYNEQFF. The CDR3 DNA reads as TGCGCCAGCAGCTTGGCGCCGGGGAGCTCCTACAATGAGCAGTTCTTC.

This clone came up a few times. The J gene is TRBJ2-1, the V gene TRBV28, with D perhaps TRBD1 (7 bases). This CDR3 has 12 amino acids. V lost 6 bases, J lost 10 bases, and 13 bases lay in between. The germline gives CDR1 MDHEN, CDR2 SYDVKM. The CDR3 protein is CASSPQGREQFF. Written as DNA, the CDR3 is TGTGCCAGCAGCCCACAGGGGAGGGAGCAGTTCTTC.

In nucleotides, the CDR3 is TGTGCCAGTAGTATCATGACTAGCGAATACAATGAGCAGTTCTTC. Its protein product is CASSIMTSEYNEQFF. This chain links TRBV19 with TRBJ2-1, with TRBD2 matching over 8 bases. The CDR3 extends over 15 amino acids. In germline, CDR1 is LNHDA, CDR2 SQIVND (reference sequence). Germline trimming cut 3 bases from V and 4 bases from J; bases unmatched to any gene: 5.

This clone appeared a few times. The rearrangement uses TRBV7-2 and TRBJ1-1; 8 bases fit TRBD1. Germline-derived CDR1 and CDR2 are SGHTA and FQGNSA. Unmatched junction bases numbered 5, after V lost 3 bases and J lost 11 bases. The CDR3 extends over 12 amino acids. The DNA of the CDR3 is TGTGCCAGCAGCTTTGCGGACAGGGACGCTTTCTTT. This encodes CASSFADRDAFF.

This clone was counted between two and nine times. This sequence joins TRBV28 and TRBJ2-6, with a possible D match to TRBD1 (6 bases). The CDR3 runs 14 residues. Germline loops: CDR1 MDHEN, CDR2 SYDVKM. Trimming removed 4 bases from V and 2 bases from J, with 6 bases in between. CDR3 nucleotides: TGTGCCAGCAGTTCAGGGGCTGGGGCCAACGTCCTGACTTTC. This encodes CASSSGAGANVLTF. Variable domain in full (rest from reference TRBV28 and TRBJ2-6): DVKVTQSSRYLVKRTGEKVFLECVQDMDHENMFWYRQDPGLGLRLIYFSYDVKMKEKGDIPEGYSVSREKKERFSLILESASTNQTSMYLCASSSGAGANVLTFGAGSRLTVL.

The chain carries TRBV4-3 and TRBJ1-2; D is undetermined. The CDR3 has 15 amino acids. Germline V gene data show CDR1 as LGHNA and CDR2 as YSLEER. V was cut by 1 base and J by 4 bases, with 13 bases left in between. The CDR3, as DNA: TGCGCCAGCAGCCAAGTTACGGGGTCAGCCTATGGCTACACCTTC. Translated, it gives CASSQVTGSAYGYTF.

The chain has TRBV10-3 and TRBJ2-1; maybe TRBD2 (6 bases). The CDR3 contains 13 residues. V lost 4 bases and J lost 6, with 10 bases in between. Germline values: CDR1 ENHRY, CDR2 SYGVKD. The CDR3 spells CAISGGDSNEQFF. CDR3 DNA: TGTGCCATCAGTGGGGGGGATAGCAATGAGCAGTTCTTC.

This clone has a handful of counts. This chain joins TRBV28 and TRBJ2-1, with TRBD2 matching over 12 bases. This CDR3 is built from 15 residues. The germline V gene has CDR1 MDHEN and CDR2 SYDVKM. V shed 3 bases, J shed 8 bases, and the junction held 5 bases outside the gene matches. CDR3 nucleotide sequence: TGTGCCAGCAGTTTTGGGGCTAGCGGGAGGGATGAGCAGTTCTTC. Translating gives CASSFGASGRDEQFF.

This clone has more than one count but fewer than ten. The V call is TRBV14, the J call TRBJ1-4; unclear D gene. V gave up 5 bases and J gave up 3 bases, with 13 bases separating them. The CDR3 is made up of 15 amino acids. Germline CDR1 SGHDN, CDR2 FVKESK. CDR3 protein: CASSTTLGANEKLFF. As DNA, the CDR3 is TGTGCCAGCAGCACGACGTTGGGAGCTAATGAAAAACTGTTTTTT.

J is TRBJ1-2 and V is TRBV28, with 9 bases fitting TRBD1. V shed 11 bases and J 8 bases; nucleotides not matched to a gene: 12. The CDR3 covers 13 residues. Germline assignment: CDR1 MDHEN and CDR2 SYDVKM. CDR3 sequence (DNA): TGTGCCTCGCGGACCGGGACAGGGTACGGCTACACCTTC. Translated: CASRTGTGYGYTF.